This TCR beta chain was captured by sequencing in a study of blood T cell repertoires in COVID-19. In the authors' workflow: Amplification from reference gene primers served as the basis for estimated nucleated cell counts. Method: immunoSEQ multiplex PCR; TCRdb's copy keeps in-frame clones and lacks some. V and J calls and clone size follow that table, whereas D and trimming were derived from the DNA. This table has roughly 300,000 clones, approximately 89% appearing once. Germline trimming cut 4 bases from V and 6 bases from J; bases unmatched to any gene: 7. CDR3 length equals 15 residues. Germline assignment: CDR1 SGHRS and CDR2 YFSETQ.

This TCR was sampled from a woman younger than 45 who had recovered from COVID-19. Sequencing was carried out using PBMCs or T cells enriched from blood (not recorded which). The V call is TRBV5-1, the J call TRBJ1-1; 12 bases are a match to TRBD1. CDR3 nucleotide sequence: TGCGCCAGCAGCCTCGGGACAGGGGGCGCCCCTGAAGCTTTCTTT. Protein: CASSLGTGGAPEAFF.